This paragraph covers one T cell receptor beta chain sequence. Its antigen is unidentified. Germline values: CDR1 SEHNR, CDR2 FQNEAQ (reference sequence). V was shortened by 1 base and J by 8 bases, with 14 bases between the two germline ends. The CDR3 loop spans 15 amino acids. Assay: immunoSEQ multiplex PCR; the TCRdb copy retains only in-frame clones and omits some. This repertoire shows under 95,000 clones, about 83% found once; its top ten account for approximately 7%. The sample comes from a study of OX40 agonist ivuxolimab in advanced cancers. Study-level background: Dose-escalation cases comprised hepatocellular carcinoma, melanoma, renal cell or head and neck cancer. Overall study results and limits: At 0.1 to 3.0 mg/kg, CD4+ and CD8+ blood T cells expanded clonally by week 6. The authors did not determine the antigen specificity of the expanded peripheral T cells.

The chain joins TRBV7-9 to TRBJ1-4; D possibly corresponds to TRBD1 (5 bases). The sample was CD4+ or CD8+ T cells sorted from blood, taken in a trial of the OX40 agonist ivuxolimab. This TCR came from an adult with an advanced solid tumor such as melanoma, head and neck, liver or kidney cancer. The CDR3 DNA sequence: TGTGCCAGCAGCTTAGAGCGGGGGATAGAGGAAAAACTGTTTTTT. Protein: CASSLERGIEEKLFF.